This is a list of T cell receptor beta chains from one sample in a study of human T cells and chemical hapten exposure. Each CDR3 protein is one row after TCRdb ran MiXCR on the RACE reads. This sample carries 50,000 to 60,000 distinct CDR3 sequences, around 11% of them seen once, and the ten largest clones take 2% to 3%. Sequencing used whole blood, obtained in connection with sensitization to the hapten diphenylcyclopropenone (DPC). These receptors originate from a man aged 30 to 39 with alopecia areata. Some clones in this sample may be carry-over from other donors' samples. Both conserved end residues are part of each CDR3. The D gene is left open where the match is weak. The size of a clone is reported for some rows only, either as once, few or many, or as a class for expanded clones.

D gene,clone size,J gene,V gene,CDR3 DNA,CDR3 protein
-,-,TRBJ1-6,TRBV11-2,TGTGCCAGCAGCTTAGTTGGTGACTTCTCACCCCTCCACTTT,CASSLVGDFSPLHF
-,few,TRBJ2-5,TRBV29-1,TGCAGCGGCACGGAAAACCAAGAGACCCAGTACTTC,CSGTENQETQYF
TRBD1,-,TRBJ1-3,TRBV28,TGTGCCAGCAGCCAGACCGGGACAGCTGGAAACACCATATATTTT,CASSQTGTAGNTIYF
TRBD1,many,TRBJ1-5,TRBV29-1,TGCAGCGTTCGTGAGGGGGCTTCATATCAGCCCCAGCATTTT,CSVREGASYQPQHF
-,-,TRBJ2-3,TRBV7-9,TGTGCCAGCAGCTCCCAGGCGATAGATACGCAGTATTTT,CASSSQAIDTQYF
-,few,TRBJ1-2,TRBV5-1,TGCGCCAGCAGCTTCCACCGACAGATTCCCGACCCCTATGGCTACACCTTC,CASSFHRQIPDPYGYTF
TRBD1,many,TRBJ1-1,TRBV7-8,TGTGCCAGCAGCTCCCGGGACAGGGGATCGAACACTGAAGCTTTCTTT,CASSSRDRGSNTEAFF
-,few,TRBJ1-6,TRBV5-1,TGCGCCAGCAGCTCGGGCCCTCATAATTCACCCCTCCACTTT,CASSSGPHNSPLHF
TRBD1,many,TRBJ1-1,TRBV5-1,TGCGCCAGCAGCCACCCCGGGACAGCCACTGAAGCTTTCTTT,CASSHPGTATEAFF
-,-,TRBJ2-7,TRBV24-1,TGTGCCACCAGTGATTCGGGCACCTCCTACGAGCAGTACTTC,CATSDSGTSYEQYF
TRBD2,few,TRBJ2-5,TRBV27,TGTGCCAGCAGTCACCTGCTCCCCCGAGGGTCGGGGGGATTACAAGAGACCCAGTACTTC,CASSHLLPRGSGGLQETQYF
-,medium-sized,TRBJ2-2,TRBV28,TGTGCCAGCAGTTTCCAGGGTGGAACCGGGGAGCTGTTTTTT,CASSFQGGTGELFF
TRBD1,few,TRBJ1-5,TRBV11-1,TGTGCCAGCAGCTGGGACAGGGGACAGCCCCAGCATTTT,CASSWDRGQPQHF